The T cell receptor (beta chain) under discussion was sequenced for a study of blood T cell repertoires in COVID-19. Study-level background: Recovered Cohort 3 donors showed two negative PCRs, clearance, or symptom resolution. Specimens from acute and convalescent COVID-19 originated in the United States, Italy and Spain.

The CDR3 loop spans 12 amino acids. The ends were cut back, 6 bases at V and 10 bases at J, with 13 bases in the middle. Study members were between about 18 and 90 years old and lived in around 24 US regions. In the authors' workflow: By means of reference gene primer amplification, nucleated cell counts were estimated. Assay: immunoSEQ multiplex PCR; the TCRdb copy retains only in-frame clones and omits some. V, J and clone size reflect that table, while D and trimming were determined from the DNA. The sample yields some 300,000 clones, 88% seen once. The rearrangement uses TRBV12-3 or TRBV12-4 and TRBJ2-1, with a weak D call TRBD2 (6 bases). The TCR sequence derives from a woman aged 60-75 years in a cohort exposed to, infected with or recovered from COVID-19 (not recorded which). The source material was PBMCs or T cells enriched from blood (not recorded which). Here the CDR3 reads CASRLLASEQFF. CDR3 in DNA: TGTGCCAGCAGGCTTCTAGCGTCCGAGCAGTTCTTC.